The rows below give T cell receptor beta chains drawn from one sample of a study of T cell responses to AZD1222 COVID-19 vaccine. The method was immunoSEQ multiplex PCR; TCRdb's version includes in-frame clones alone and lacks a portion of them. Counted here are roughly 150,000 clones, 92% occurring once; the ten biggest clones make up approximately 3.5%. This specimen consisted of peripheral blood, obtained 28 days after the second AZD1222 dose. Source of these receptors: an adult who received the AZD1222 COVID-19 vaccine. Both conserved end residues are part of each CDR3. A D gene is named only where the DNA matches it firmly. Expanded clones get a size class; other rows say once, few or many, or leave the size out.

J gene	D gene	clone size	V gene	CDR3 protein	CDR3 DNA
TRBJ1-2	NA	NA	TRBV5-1	CASSPPSGFKYGYTF	TGCGCCAGCAGCCCCCCTTCGGGATTCAAATATGGCTACACCTTC
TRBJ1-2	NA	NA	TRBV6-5	CASSPSGPYGYTF	TGTGCCAGCAGTCCCTCGGGCCCCTATGGCTACACCTTC
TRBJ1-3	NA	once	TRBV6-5	CASTSSGNTIYF	TGTGCCAGCACCAGCTCTGGAAACACCATATATTTT
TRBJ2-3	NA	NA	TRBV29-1	CSVGGMDSFTDTQYF	TGCAGCGTTGGGGGTATGGACAGCTTCACAGATACGCAGTATTTT
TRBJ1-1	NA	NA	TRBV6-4	CASSEEGGTEAFF	TGTGCCAGCAGTGAAGAGGGTGGAACTGAAGCTTTCTTT
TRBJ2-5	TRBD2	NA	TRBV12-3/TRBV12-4	CASSLAGGSIQYF	TGTGCCAGCAGTTTAGCGGGAGGGTCGATACAGTACTTC
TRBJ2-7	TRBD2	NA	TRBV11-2	CASSLAAGEGYEQYF	TGTGCCAGCAGCTTAGCCGCGGGAGAAGGCTACGAGCAGTACTTC
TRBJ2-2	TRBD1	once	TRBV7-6	CASSLRGRGFPGELFF	TGTGCCAGCAGCTTAAGAGGCAGGGGGTTCCCCGGGGAGCTGTTTTTT
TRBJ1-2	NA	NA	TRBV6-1	CASSEAQRVAGYGYTF	TGTGCCAGCAGTGAAGCGCAGAGGGTAGCAGGCTATGGCTACACCTTC
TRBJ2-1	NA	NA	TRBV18	CASSPPSSYNEQFF	TGTGCCAGCTCACCACCGAGCTCCTACAATGAGCAGTTCTTC
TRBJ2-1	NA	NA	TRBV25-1	CASTSGPYNEQFF	TGTGCCAGCACCTCGGGGCCCTACAATGAGCAGTTCTTC